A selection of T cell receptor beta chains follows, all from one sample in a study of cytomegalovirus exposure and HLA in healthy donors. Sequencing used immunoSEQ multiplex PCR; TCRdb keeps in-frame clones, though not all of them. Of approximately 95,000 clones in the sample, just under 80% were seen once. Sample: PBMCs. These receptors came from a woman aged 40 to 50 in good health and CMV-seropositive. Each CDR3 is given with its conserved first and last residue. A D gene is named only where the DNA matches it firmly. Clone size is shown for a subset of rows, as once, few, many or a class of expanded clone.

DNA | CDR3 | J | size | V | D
TGTGCCAGCAGTTCCCACGCGTACGAGCAGTACTTC | CASSSHAYEQYF | TRBJ2-7 | . | TRBV11-2 | .
TGCGCCAGCAGGGTTTCTAGCGGGGTTACCTACGAGCAGTACTTC | CASRVSSGVTYEQYF | TRBJ2-7 | . | TRBV5-1 | TRBD2
TGCAGCGATTTCCGGGACAGGGGGGGCACTGAAGCTTTCTTT | CSDFRDRGGTEAFF | TRBJ1-1 | . | TRBV29-1 | TRBD1
TGTGCCAGCAGCCCGGCAGGGGTCTTAGCCAAAAACATTCAGTACTTC | CASSPAGVLAKNIQYF | TRBJ2-4 | . | TRBV9 | .
TGTGCCAGCAGCTTGGACTTGAACACTGAAGCTTTCTTT | CASSLDLNTEAFF | TRBJ1-1 | few | TRBV5-8 | .
TGTGCCAGCAGCTTGGAGGGGGACCCCAATCAGCCCCAGCATTTT | CASSLEGDPNQPQHF | TRBJ1-5 | . | TRBV5-8 | .
TGTGCCAGCAGCTTTGTACGACCAGGGGGCACAGATACGCAGTATTTT | CASSFVRPGGTDTQYF | TRBJ2-3 | once | TRBV5-6 | .
TGTGCCAGCAGTGCTAGCAATACTGAAGCTTTCTTT | CASSASNTEAFF | TRBJ1-1 | few | TRBV28 | .
TGTGCCAGCAGCTTATTGGGACAGCTTCCCGATACGCAGTATTTT | CASSLLGQLPDTQYF | TRBJ2-3 | . | TRBV11-2 | TRBD1
TGCGCCAGCAGCCAGGGTCAGTTGTCAGATACGCAGTATTTT | CASSQGQLSDTQYF | TRBJ2-3 | . | TRBV5-1 | .
TGCGCCAGCAGCTTGGTGTCACGTCATCGGGGTGGAGAGACCCAGTACTTC | CASSLVSRHRGGETQYF | TRBJ2-5 | . | TRBV5-1 | .
TGTGCCAGCAGGGGGGGACTAGCGGGTTACAATGAGCAGTTCTTC | CASRGGLAGYNEQFF | TRBJ2-1 | . | TRBV6-1 | TRBD2
TGTGCCACCAGCAGAGCTTATAACACTGAAGCTTTCTTT | CATSRAYNTEAFF | TRBJ1-1 | . | TRBV15 | .
TGTGCCAGCAAAGAGGGGAGGGGATGGGACAATGGGCAGTTCTTC | CASKEGRGWDNGQFF | TRBJ2-1 | . | TRBV2 | .
TGTGCCAGTAGTATGGGACAGATAGCAACTAATGAAAAACTGTTTTTT | CASSMGQIATNEKLFF | TRBJ1-4 | . | TRBV19 | TRBD1
TGTGCCAGCAGCGTCAGCGGGAGCTACAATGAGCAGTTCTTC | CASSVSGSYNEQFF | TRBJ2-1 | . | TRBV9 | TRBD2
TGTGCCAGCACGACGGGACTGGAACCCTACGAGCAGTACTTC | CASTTGLEPYEQYF | TRBJ2-7 | . | TRBV28 | .
TGTGCCACCAGAGACAGGGATGGGAACACTGAAGCTTTCTTT | CATRDRDGNTEAFF | TRBJ1-1 | . | TRBV10-3 | TRBD1
TGCAGCGTTGGACTGCAGGGGGCCGATACGCAGTATTTT | CSVGLQGADTQYF | TRBJ2-3 | . | TRBV29-1 | TRBD1
TGTGCCAGTAGTTCGACAGGGACAGGCTACACCTTC | CASSSTGTGYTF | TRBJ1-2 | . | TRBV19 | TRBD1
TGTGCCAGCGAAGGGGTGGTGGGTGTGATCACTGAAGCTTTCTTT | CASEGVVGVITEAFF | TRBJ1-1 | once | TRBV25-1 | .
TGTGCCAGCCGACCGGGACTAGCTTACAATGAGCAGTTCTTC | CASRPGLAYNEQFF | TRBJ2-1 | . | TRBV28 | TRBD2
TGTGCCAGCAGGATGAGGTGGCAGGGGGATGGCTACACCTTC | CASRMRWQGDGYTF | TRBJ1-2 | . | TRBV2 | TRBD1
TGTGCCAGCAGCACCAACGTAGCGGGATACGAGCAGTACTTC | CASSTNVAGYEQYF | TRBJ2-7 | . | TRBV7-2 | TRBD2
TGTGCCAGCTCACCACGTGTAGGGGGCGCCCTCGGTGGCTATGGCTACACCTTC | CASSPRVGGALGGYGYTF | TRBJ1-2 | . | TRBV18 | TRBD1
TGTGCCAGCAGTTTCCCAGGGTCCGAGACCCAGTACTTC | CASSFPGSETQYF | TRBJ2-5 | . | TRBV6-5 | .
TGTGCCAGCAGCCCGGGACTAGCCCCCTACGAGCAGTACTTC | CASSPGLAPYEQYF | TRBJ2-7 | . | TRBV4-2 | TRBD2
TGTGCCAGCAGTTTAAACGGAGGGGGCACAGATACGCAGTATTTT | CASSLNGGGTDTQYF | TRBJ2-3 | . | TRBV27 | .
TGTGCCAGCAGTTCCCCGGGGGATGGGGACACTGAAGCTTTCTTT | CASSSPGDGDTEAFF | TRBJ1-1 | . | TRBV28 | .
TGTGCCAGCAGTTTAGGCAGGGTTCCCTACGAGCAGTACTTC | CASSLGRVPYEQYF | TRBJ2-7 | . | TRBV27 | .
TGCGCCAGCAGCTTGGACAGCCCGAAGAACACTGAAGCTTTCTTT | CASSLDSPKNTEAFF | TRBJ1-1 | . | TRBV5-1 | .
TGTGCCAGCAGCCGCGGACAGGGAACTAGCGGGAGACAGGCCTACAATGAGCAGTTCTTC | CASSRGQGTSGRQAYNEQFF | TRBJ2-1 | once | TRBV14 | TRBD2
TGTGCCAGCTCACCGGGGGGGAGCAATCAGCCCCAGCATTTT | CASSPGGSNQPQHF | TRBJ1-5 | . | TRBV18 | .
TGTGCCAGCAGCTCGCTAATAGCGGGGACGAACACCGGGGAGCTGTTTTTT | CASSSLIAGTNTGELFF | TRBJ2-2 | . | TRBV5-4 | TRBD2
TGCGCCAGCAGCTTGGAGGGACAGGGGATTGGGTCGAATTCACCCCTCCACTTT | CASSLEGQGIGSNSPLHF | TRBJ1-6 | . | TRBV5-1 | TRBD1
TGTGCTAGTGACGCGAGCGGGAGTGCAGATACGCAGTATTTT | CASDASGSADTQYF | TRBJ2-3 | . | TRBV12-5 | TRBD2
TGTGCCAGCAGCTCTGCCCGACAGGGAAATGAGCAGTTCTTC | CASSSARQGNEQFF | TRBJ2-1 | . | TRBV5-4 | TRBD1
TGCAGCGTTGCCCAACAAGCCGGGACAGGTAGGGCCCCCTACGAGCAGTACTTC | CSVAQQAGTGRAPYEQYF | TRBJ2-7 | . | TRBV29-1 | TRBD1
TGTGCCAGCAGCTTAAAGAGGGTGGGCAGTAACTATGGCTACACCTTC | CASSLKRVGSNYGYTF | TRBJ1-2 | . | TRBV7-6 | .
TGTGCCACCAGCAACTCTCTGAGCGGGAGAGATGTAGGAGAGACCCAGTACTTC | CATSNSLSGRDVGETQYF | TRBJ2-5 | . | TRBV15 | TRBD2
TGTGCCACCGGGACAGGGGGCAATCAGCCCCAGCATTTT | CATGTGGNQPQHF | TRBJ1-5 | . | TRBV6-1 | TRBD1